This T cell receptor beta chain was recovered during a study of blood T cells in healthy people across ages. Study-level findings and limits: The CMV status of each donor remained undetermined, and this could have confounded shifts in expanded clonotypes. It was held that the diversity estimates obtained from one million T cells were underestimates.

In terms of origin and age, donors were healthy Caucasian individuals from Russia aged 6 to 90. The authors isolated at least 6 million PBMCs per sample. A second PCR, run for about 7 to 11 cycles, used a sample-barcoded 5' primer plus a J-beta primer mix. TCRdb reanalysed the 5' RACE reads using MiXCR and keeps one entry per CDR3 protein. The table records 730,000 or so distinct CDR3 sequences, roughly 43% of them present only once. CDR1 and CDR2 (germline): SQVTM, ANQGSEA. V was clipped by 5 bases and J by 3 bases, with 10 bases between them. The CDR3 is made up of 13 amino acids. Comments on this clonotype: As yet, its antigen is unknown.

This TCR was sampled from a man older than 75 in good health. The genes are TRBV29-1 and TRBJ1-4; TRBD1 is a possible D gene (5 bases). The specimen sequenced was blood. The CDR3 loop reads CSVSRGANEKLFF. The CDR3 DNA reads TGCAGCGTTTCTCGGGGGGCTAATGAAAAACTGTTTTTT.